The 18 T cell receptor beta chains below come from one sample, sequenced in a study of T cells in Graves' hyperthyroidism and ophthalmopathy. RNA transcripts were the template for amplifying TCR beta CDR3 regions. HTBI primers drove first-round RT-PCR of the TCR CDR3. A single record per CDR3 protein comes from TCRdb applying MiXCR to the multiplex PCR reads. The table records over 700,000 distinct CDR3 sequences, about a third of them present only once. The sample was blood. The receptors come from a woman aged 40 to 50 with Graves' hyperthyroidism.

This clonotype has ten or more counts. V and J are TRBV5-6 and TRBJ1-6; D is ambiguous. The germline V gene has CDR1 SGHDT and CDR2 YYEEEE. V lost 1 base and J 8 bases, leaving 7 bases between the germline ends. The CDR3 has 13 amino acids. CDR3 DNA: TGTGCCAGCAGCTTGCCCCAAGATTCACCCCTCCACTTT. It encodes CASSLPQDSPLHF. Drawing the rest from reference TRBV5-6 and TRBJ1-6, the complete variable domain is DAGVTQSPTHLIKTRGQQVTLRCSPKSGHDTVSWYQQALGQGPQFIFQYYEEEERQRGNFPDRFSGHQFPNYSSELNVNALLLGDSALYLCASSLPQDSPLHFGNGTRLTVT.

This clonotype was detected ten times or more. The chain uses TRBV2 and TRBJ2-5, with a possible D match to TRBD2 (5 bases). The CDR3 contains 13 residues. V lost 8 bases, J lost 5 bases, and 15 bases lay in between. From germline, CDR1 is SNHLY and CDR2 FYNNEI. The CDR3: CASFGSSGETQYF. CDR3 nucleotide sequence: TGTGCCAGCTTTGGAAGTTCGGGGGAGACCCAGTACTTC.

The CDR3 nucleotides read TGTGCCAGTAGTAGTCGGGACAGGGTCCTAGGCTACACCTTC. Its translation: CASSSRDRVLGYTF. This rearrangement joins TRBV19 to TRBJ1-2, with 9 bases lining up with TRBD1. This CDR3 contains 14 residues. J was trimmed by 8 bases and V by 4 bases; bases with no gene match: 8. CDR1 and CDR2 (germline): LNHDA, SQIVND (reference sequence).

The CDR3 here is CAWSEGPGYTF. CDR3 nucleotide sequence: TGTGCCTGGAGTGAAGGACCTGGCTACACCTTC. V usage is TRBV30 and J usage is TRBJ1-2; D uncertain. This CDR3 has 11 amino acids. Germline-derived CDR1 and CDR2 are GTSNPN and SVGIG (reference sequence). Trimming left V 1 base short and J 7 bases short, with 7 bases between.

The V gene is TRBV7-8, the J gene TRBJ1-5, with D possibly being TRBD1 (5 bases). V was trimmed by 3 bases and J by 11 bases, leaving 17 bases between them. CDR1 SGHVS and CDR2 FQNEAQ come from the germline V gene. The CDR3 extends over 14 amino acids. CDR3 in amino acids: CASSFIVGGGTQHF. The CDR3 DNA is TGTGCCAGCAGCTTTATAGTCGGGGGGGGGACCCAGCATTTT.

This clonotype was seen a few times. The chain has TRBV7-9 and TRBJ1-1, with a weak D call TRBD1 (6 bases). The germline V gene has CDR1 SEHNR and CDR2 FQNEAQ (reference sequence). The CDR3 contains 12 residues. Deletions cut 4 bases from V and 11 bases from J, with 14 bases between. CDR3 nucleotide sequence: TGTGCCAGCAGCTACCAACAGGGCGGGGCTTTCTTT. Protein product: CASSYQQGGAFF.

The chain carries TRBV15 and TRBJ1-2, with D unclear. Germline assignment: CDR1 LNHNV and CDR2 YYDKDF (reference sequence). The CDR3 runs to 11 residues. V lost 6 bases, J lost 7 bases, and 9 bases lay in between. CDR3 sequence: CATRQAGGYTF. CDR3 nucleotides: TGTGCCACCAGGCAGGCGGGTGGCTACACCTTC.

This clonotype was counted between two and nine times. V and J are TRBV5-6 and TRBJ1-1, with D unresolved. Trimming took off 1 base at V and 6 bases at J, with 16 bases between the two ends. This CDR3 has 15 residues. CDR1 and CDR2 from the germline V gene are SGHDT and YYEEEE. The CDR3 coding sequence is TGTGCCAGCAGCTTGTATTCTGGTTCGTACCCTGAAGCTTTCTTT. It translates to CASSLYSGSYPEAFF.

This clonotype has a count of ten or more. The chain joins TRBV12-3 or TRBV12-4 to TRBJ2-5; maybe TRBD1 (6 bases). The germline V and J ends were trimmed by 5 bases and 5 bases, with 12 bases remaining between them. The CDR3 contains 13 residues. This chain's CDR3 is CASSASGEETQYF. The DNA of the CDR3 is TGTGCCAGCAGTGCTTCAGGGGAGGAGACCCAGTACTTC.

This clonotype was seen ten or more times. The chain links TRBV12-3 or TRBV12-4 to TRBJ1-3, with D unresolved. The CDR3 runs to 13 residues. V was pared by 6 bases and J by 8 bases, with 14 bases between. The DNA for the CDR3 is TGTGCCAGCAGCCCTGCGGGTGGGGACACCATATATTTT. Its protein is CASSPAGGDTIYF.

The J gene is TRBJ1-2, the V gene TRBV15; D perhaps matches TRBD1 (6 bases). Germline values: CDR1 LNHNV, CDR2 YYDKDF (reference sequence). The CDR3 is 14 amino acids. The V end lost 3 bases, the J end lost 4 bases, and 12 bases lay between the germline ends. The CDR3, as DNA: TGTGCCACCAGCAGTCCTACAGGGATCTATGGCTACACCTTC. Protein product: CATSSPTGIYGYTF.

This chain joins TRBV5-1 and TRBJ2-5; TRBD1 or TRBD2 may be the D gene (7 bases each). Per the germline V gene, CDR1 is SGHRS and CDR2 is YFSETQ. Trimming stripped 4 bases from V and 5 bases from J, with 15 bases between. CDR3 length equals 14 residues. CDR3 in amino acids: CASSPGGGRETQYF. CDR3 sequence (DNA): TGCGCCAGCAGCCCAGGGGGAGGGCGCGAGACCCAGTACTTC. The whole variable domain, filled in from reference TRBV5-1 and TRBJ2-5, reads KAGVTQTPRYLIKTRGQQVTLSCSPISGHRSVSWYQQTPGQGLQFLFEYFSETQRNKGNFPGRFSGRQFSNSRSEMNVSTLELGDSALYLCASSPGGGRETQYFGPGTRLLVL.

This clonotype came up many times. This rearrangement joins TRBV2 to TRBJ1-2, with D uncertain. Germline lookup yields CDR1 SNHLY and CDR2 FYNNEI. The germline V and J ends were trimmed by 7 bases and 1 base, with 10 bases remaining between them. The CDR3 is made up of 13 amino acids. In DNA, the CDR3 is TGTGCCAGCATTGTGGGCGGTAACTATGGCTACACCTTC. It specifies CASIVGGNYGYTF.

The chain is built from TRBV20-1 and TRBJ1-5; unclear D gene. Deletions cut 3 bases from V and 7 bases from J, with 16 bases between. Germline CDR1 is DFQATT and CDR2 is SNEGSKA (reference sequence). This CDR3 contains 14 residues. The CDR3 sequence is CSARPAATSQPQHF. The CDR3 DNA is TGCAGTGCTAGGCCGGCAGCAACCAGCCAGCCCCAGCATTTT.

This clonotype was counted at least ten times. The CDR3: CATLLRGYTF. The CDR3 nucleotides read TGTGCCACCCTTTTGCGTGGCTACACCTTC. This chain joins TRBV7-3 and TRBJ1-2; no firm D call. This CDR3 has 10 amino acids. Deletions cut 10 bases from V and 7 bases from J, with 10 bases between. Germline V CDR1 and CDR2: SGHTA, FQGTGA.

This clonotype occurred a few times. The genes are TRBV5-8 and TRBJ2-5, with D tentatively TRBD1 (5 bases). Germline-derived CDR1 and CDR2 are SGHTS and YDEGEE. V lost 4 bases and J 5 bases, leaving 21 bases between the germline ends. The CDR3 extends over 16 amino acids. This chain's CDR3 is CASSHYDSLTGETQYF. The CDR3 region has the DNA TGTGCCAGCAGCCACTACGACAGCCTTACCGGCGAGACCCAGTACTTC. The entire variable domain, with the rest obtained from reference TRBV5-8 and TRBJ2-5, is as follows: EAGVTQSPTHLIKTRGQQATLRCSPISGHTSVYWYQQALGLGLQFLLWYDEGEERNRGNFPPRFSGRQFPNYSSELNVNALELEDSALYLCASSHYDSLTGETQYFGPGTRLLVL.

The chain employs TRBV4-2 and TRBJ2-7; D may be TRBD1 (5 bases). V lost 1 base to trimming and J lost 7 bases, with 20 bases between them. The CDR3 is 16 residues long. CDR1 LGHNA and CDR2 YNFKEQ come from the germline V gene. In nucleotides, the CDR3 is TGTGCCAGCAGCCAAGGCAGGACGGGCCTGGCAGGGGAGCAGTACTTC. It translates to CASSQGRTGLAGEQYF.

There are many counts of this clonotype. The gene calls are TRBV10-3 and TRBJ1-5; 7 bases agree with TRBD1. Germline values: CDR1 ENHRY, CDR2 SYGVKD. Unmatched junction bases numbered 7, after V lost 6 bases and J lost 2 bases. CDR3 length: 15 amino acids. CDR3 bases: TGTGCCATCAGGGAAGACAGGGACCGCAATCAGCCCCAGCATTTT. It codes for CAIREDRDRNQPQHF.